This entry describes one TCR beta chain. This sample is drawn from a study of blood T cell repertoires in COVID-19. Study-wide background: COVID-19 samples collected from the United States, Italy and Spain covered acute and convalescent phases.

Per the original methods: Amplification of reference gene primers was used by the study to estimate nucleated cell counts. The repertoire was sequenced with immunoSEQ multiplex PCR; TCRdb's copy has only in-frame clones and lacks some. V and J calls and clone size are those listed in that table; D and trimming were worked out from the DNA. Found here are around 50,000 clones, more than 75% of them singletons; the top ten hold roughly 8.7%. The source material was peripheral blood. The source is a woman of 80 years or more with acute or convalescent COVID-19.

The CDR3 DNA reads as TGTGCCTGGACTCCGGCGGGGTTTACTGAAGCTTTCTTT. The encoded protein is CAWTPAGFTEAFF. This sequence joins TRBV30 and TRBJ1-1; no firm D call. CDR1 is GTSNPN, CDR2 SVGIG, per germline (reference sequence). This CDR3 has 13 residues. The V and J ends lost 4 bases and 5 bases respectively, with 14 bases between them. Filled out from reference TRBV30 and TRBJ1-1, the complete variable domain reads SQTIHQWPATLVQPVGSPLSLECTVEGTSNPNLYWYRQAAGRGLQLLFYSVGIGQISSEVPQNLSASRPQDRQFILSSKKLLLSDSGFYLCAWTPAGFTEAFFGQGTRLTVV.